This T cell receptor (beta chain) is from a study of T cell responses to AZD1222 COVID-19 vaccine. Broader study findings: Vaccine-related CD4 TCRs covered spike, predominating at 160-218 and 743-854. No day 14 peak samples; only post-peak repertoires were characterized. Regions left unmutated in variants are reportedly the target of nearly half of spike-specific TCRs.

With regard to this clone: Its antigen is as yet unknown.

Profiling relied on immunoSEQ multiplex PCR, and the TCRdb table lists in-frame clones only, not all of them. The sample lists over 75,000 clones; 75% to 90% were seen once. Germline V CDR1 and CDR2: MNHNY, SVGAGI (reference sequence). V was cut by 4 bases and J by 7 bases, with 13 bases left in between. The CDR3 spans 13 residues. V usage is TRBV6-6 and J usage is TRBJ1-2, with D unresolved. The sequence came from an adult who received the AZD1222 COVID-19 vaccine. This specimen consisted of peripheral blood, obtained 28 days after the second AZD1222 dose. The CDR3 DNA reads TGTGCCAGCAGTTCGGGAGTCGGAGTTGGCTACACCTTC. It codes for CASSSGVGVGYTF.